This TCR beta chain was captured in a study of human T cells and chemical hapten exposure. Study-level results: Patch test score showed a positive correlation with PT1 expanded TCR counts.

Specified time point: pre-sensitization, week 0. Treatment in this sample: therapeutic diphenylcyclopropenone sensitization with weekly scalp DPC. Unfractionated whole blood was the source from which total RNA was extracted. TCRdb reprocessed the RACE reads via MiXCR and lists one record per CDR3 protein. The data contain roughly 100,000 distinct CDR3 sequences, roughly a tenth of them singletons. This clonotype was seen a few times. Antigen: not known. V lost 4 bases and J 1 base, leaving 10 bases between the germline ends. CDR3 length: 14 residues. The germline V gene encodes CDR1 SGHNT and CDR2 YENEEA.

V gene TRBV11-3 combines with J gene TRBJ1-1, with D tentatively TRBD1 (5 bases). The clonotype was recovered from a woman in her thirties or forties with alopecia areata. Some clones in this sample may be carry-over from other donors' samples. The sequencing used whole blood, collected in connection with sensitization to the hapten diphenylcyclopropenone (DPC). The CDR3 loop reads CASSYTGTNTEAFF. The DNA for the CDR3 is TGTGCCAGCAGCTACACCGGGACGAACACTGAAGCTTTCTTT.